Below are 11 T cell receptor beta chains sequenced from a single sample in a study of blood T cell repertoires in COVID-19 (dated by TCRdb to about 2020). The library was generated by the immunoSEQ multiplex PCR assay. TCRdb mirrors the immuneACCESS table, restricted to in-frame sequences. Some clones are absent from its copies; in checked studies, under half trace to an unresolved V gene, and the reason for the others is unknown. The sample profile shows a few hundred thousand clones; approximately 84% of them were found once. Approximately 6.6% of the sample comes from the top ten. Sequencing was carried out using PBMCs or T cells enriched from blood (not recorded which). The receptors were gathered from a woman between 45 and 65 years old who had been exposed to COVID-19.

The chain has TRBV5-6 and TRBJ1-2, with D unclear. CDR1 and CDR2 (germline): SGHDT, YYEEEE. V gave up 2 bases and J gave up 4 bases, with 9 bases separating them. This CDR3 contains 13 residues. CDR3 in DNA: TGTGCCAGCAGCTTAGAAGAGGGCTATGGCTACACCTTC. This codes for CASSLEEGYGYTF.

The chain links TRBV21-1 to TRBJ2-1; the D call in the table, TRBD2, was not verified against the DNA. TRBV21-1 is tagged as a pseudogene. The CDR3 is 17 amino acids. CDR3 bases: TGTGCCAGCAGCAAAGGCTTAATAGTAAGGACTTACAATGAGCAGTTCTTC. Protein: CASSKGLIVRTYNEQFF.

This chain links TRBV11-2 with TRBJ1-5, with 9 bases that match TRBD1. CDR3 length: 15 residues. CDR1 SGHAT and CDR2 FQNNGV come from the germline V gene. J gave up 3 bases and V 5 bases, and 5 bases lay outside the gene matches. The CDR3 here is CASSPGTGFNQPQHF. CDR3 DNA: TGTGCCAGCAGCCCCGGGACAGGGTTCAATCAGCCCCAGCATTTT.

The chain's CDR3 is CASSANQGAWEKLFF. The CDR3 nucleotides read TGTGCCAGCAGCGCGAATCAGGGGGCTTGGGAAAAACTGTTTTTT. This chain links TRBV9 with TRBJ1-4, with 8 bases fitting TRBD1. The V gene end was trimmed by 3 bases and the J gene end by 8 bases; junction bases not matched to a gene: 9. Germline CDR1 reads SGDLS; CDR2 reads YYNGEE. CDR3 length: 15 residues.

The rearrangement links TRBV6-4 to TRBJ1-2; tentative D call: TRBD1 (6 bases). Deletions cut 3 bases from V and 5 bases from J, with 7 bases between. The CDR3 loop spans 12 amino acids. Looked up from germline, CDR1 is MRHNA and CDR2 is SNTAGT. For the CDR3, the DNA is TGTGCCAGCAGTGAAAGGGGGTATGGCTACACCTTC. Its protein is CASSERGYGYTF.

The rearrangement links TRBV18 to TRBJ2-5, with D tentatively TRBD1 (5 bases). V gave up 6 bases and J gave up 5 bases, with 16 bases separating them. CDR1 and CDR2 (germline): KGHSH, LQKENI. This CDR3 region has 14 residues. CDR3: CASSPDSRAETQYF. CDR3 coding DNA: TGTGCCAGCTCTCCCGACAGCCGGGCGGAGACCCAGTACTTC.

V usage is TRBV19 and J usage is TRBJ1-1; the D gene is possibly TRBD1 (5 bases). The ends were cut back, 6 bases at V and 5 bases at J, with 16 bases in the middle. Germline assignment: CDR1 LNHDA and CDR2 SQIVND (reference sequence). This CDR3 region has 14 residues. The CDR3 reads CASSPRQTQTEAFF. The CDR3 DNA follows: TGTGCCAGTAGCCCAAGACAGACTCAGACTGAAGCTTTCTTT.

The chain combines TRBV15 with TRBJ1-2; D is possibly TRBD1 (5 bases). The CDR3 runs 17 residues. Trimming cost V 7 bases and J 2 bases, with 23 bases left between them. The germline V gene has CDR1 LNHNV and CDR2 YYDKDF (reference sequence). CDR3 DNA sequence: TGTGCCACCACCCTCCTGAAGGGGAAGGCTGGCAACTATGGCTACACCTTC. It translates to CATTLLKGKAGNYGYTF.

As DNA, the CDR3 is TGTGCCACCAAAACAGGGGGACGTGGCTACACCTTC. Amino acids: CATKTGGRGYTF. V is TRBV12-3 or TRBV12-4 and J is TRBJ1-2; TRBD1 aligns across 8 bases. J gave up 7 bases and V 10 bases, and 8 bases lay outside the gene matches. The CDR3 is made up of 12 amino acids.

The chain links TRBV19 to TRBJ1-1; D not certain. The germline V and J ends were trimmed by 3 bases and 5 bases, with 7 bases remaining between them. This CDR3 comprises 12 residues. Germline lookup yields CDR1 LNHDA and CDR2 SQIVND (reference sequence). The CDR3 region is CASSMSQTEAFF. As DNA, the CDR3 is TGTGCCAGTAGTATGAGCCAAACTGAAGCTTTCTTT.

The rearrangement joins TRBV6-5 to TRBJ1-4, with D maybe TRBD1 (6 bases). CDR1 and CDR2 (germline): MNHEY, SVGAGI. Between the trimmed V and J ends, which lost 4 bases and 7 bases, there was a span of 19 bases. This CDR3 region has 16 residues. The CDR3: CASSSEADLRGEKLFF. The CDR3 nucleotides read TGTGCCAGCAGTTCAGAGGCGGACCTCAGGGGTGAAAAACTGTTTTTT.